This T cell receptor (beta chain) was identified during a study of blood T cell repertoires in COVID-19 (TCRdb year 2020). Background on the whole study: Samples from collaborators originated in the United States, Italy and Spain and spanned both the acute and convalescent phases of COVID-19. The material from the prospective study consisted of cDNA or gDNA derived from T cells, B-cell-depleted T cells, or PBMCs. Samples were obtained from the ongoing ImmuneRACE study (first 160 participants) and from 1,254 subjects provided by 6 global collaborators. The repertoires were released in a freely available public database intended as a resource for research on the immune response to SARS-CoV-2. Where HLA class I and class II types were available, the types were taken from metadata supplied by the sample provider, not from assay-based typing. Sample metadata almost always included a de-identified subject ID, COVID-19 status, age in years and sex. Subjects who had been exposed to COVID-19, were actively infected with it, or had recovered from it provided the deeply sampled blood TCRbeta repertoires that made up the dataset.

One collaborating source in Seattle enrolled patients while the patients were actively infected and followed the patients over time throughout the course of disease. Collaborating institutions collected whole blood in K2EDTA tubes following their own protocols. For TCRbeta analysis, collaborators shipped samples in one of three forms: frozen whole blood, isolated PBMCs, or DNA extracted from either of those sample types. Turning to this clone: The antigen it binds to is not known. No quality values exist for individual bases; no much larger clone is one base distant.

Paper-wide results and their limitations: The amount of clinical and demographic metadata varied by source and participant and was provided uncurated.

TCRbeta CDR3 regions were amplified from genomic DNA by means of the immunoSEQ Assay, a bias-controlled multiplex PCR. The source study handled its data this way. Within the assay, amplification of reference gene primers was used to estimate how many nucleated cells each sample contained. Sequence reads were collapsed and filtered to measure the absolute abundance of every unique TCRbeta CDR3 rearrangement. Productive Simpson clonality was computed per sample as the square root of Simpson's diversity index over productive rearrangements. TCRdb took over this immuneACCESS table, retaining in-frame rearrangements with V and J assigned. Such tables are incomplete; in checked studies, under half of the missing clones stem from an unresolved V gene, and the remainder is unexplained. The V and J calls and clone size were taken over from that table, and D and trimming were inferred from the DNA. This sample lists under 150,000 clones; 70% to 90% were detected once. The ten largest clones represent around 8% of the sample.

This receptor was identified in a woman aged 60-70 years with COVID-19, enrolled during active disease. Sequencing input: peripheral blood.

The CDR3 sequence is CASSRGPAVNTEAFF. The sequence in DNA is TGTGCCAGCAGTCGTGGTCCTGCAGTGAACACTGAAGCTTTCTTT. The sequence joins TRBV6-2 or TRBV6-3 to TRBJ1-1, with the D gene too uncertain to name. Spanning cysteine to phenylalanine, the CDR3 consists of 15 amino acids. Just CDR3 DNA is preserved here, 45 bases in frame from base 1. Trimming takes 5 bases from V and 0 bases from J, and the germline ends sit 13 bases apart. In the germline V gene, CDR1 corresponds to MNHEY and CDR2 to SVGEGT.